Listed here are 29 T cell receptor beta chains from one sample, sequenced in a study of blood T cell repertoires in COVID-19. TCRdb's copy holds only in-frame clones and misses some; the assay was immunoSEQ multiplex PCR. The sample includes 300,000 to 350,000 clones, about nine tenths of them seen just once. Sequenced input: PBMCs or T cells enriched from blood (not recorded which). These TCRs come from a woman between 18 and 29 years old who had recovered from COVID-19.

The rearrangement uses TRBV7-9 and TRBJ1-2, with D possibly matching TRBD1 (5 bases). V was pared by 5 bases and J by 0 bases, with 16 bases between. The germline V gene has CDR1 SEHNR and CDR2 FQNEAQ (reference sequence). The CDR3 covers 16 residues. The CDR3 here is CASSQDSLPSNYGYTF. Here the CDR3 DNA reads TGTGCCAGCAGCCAAGACAGCCTACCTTCTAACTATGGCTACACCTTC.

The chain recombines TRBV4-3 with TRBJ2-5; tentative D call: TRBD1 (5 bases). V shed 0 bases and J shed 4 bases, with 15 bases lying between them. CDR1 LGHNA and CDR2 YSLEER come from the germline V gene. This CDR3 spans 16 amino acids. CDR3 sequence reads: CASSQEGRQGGETQYF. The DNA for the CDR3 is TGCGCCAGCAGCCAAGAGGGTAGGCAGGGTGGAGAGACCCAGTACTTC.

The J gene is TRBJ2-5, the V gene TRBV6-4, with D possibly TRBD1 on 5 matching bases. Germline assignment: CDR1 MRHNA and CDR2 SNTAGT. The CDR3 runs 15 residues. V lost 7 bases to trimming and J lost 5 bases, with 20 bases between them. The CDR3 loop is CASIQGGPKLETQYF. The CDR3 bases are TGTGCCAGCATCCAGGGCGGCCCCAAGCTCGAGACCCAGTACTTC.

This chain joins TRBV28 and TRBJ2-7, with 10 nucleotides matching TRBD1. The CDR3 is 14 amino acids. With V trimmed by 6 bases and J by 6 bases, 8 bases remained unmatched. The V gene's germline CDR1 is MDHEN and CDR2 SYDVKM. CDR3 protein: CASRRQGARGEQYF. The CDR3 coding sequence is TGTGCCAGCAGGAGACAGGGGGCAAGAGGCGAGCAGTACTTC.

The V call is TRBV7-3, the J call TRBJ2-1; D may be TRBD2 (6 bases). This CDR3 contains 15 residues. Germline CDR1 reads SGHTA; CDR2 reads FQGTGA. V lost 1 base and J lost 9, with 16 bases in between. The CDR3 protein is CASSLSTSSLGEQFF. CDR3 sequence (DNA): TGTGCCAGCAGCTTAAGTACTAGCTCCCTGGGTGAGCAGTTCTTC.

The gene calls are TRBV6-5 and TRBJ1-6; D is undetermined. Germline V gene data show CDR1 as MNHEY and CDR2 as SVGAGI. The CDR3 runs to 16 residues. V lost 2 bases to trimming and J lost 7 bases, with 15 bases between them. Written as DNA, the CDR3 is TGTGCCAGCAGTTACAGGCACGTGGACTCAAATTCACCCCTCCACTTT. As protein: CASSYRHVDSNSPLHF.

The chain joins TRBV4-3 to TRBJ1-2; D unresolved. The germline CDR1 and CDR2 sequences are LGHNA and YSLEER. V was pared by 0 bases and J by 5 bases, with 16 bases between. This CDR3 has 16 residues. In nucleotides, the CDR3 is TGCGCCAGCAGCCAAGATTATAAAGCGGGTTTTTATGGCTACACCTTC. Protein sequence: CASSQDYKAGFYGYTF.

The chain combines TRBV6-5 with TRBJ2-2, with 9 bases lining up with TRBD1. This CDR3 region has 15 residues. Germline CDR1 reads MNHEY; CDR2 reads SVGAGI. After removal of 4 bases from V and 5 bases from J, the junction contained 5 bases not matched to a gene. CDR3 loop: CASSLQGAETGELFF. CDR3 DNA sequence: TGTGCCAGCAGTTTACAGGGGGCTGAAACCGGGGAGCTGTTTTTT.

V gene TRBV5-5 combines with J gene TRBJ2-1; D may be TRBD2 (5 bases). The CDR3 runs 16 residues. The V gene's germline CDR1 is SGHKS and CDR2 YYEKEE (reference sequence). The ends were cut back, 0 bases at V and 12 bases at J, with 22 bases in the middle. The CDR3 sequence is CASSLDGTEGPMGQFF. DNA of the CDR3: TGTGCCAGCAGCTTGGATGGCACAGAGGGCCCAATGGGGCAGTTCTTC.

The sample holds a few counts of this clone. The rearrangement links TRBV19 to TRBJ1-1; perhaps TRBD1 as D (6 bases). The germline V gene has CDR1 LNHDA and CDR2 SQIVND (reference sequence). V lost 6 bases and J lost 0, with 17 bases in between. CDR3 length equals 16 residues. The CDR3 loop reads CASSGTPTGLNTEAFF. In DNA, the CDR3 is TGTGCCAGTAGCGGAACCCCGACAGGCTTGAACACTGAAGCTTTCTTT.

This chain uses TRBV6-5 with TRBJ2-7, with D perhaps matching TRBD1 (6 bases). Germline CDR1 reads MNHEY; CDR2 reads SVGAGI. This CDR3 has 14 residues. Deletions cut 6 bases from V and 2 bases from J, with 14 bases between. CDR3 in amino acids: CASRVRTETYEQYF. The CDR3 region has the DNA TGTGCCAGCAGGGTAAGGACAGAGACCTACGAGCAGTACTTC.

The V and J genes are TRBV19 and TRBJ1-1; TRBD1 agrees at 9 bases. From germline, CDR1 is LNHDA and CDR2 SQIVND (reference sequence). The CDR3 runs 16 residues. The ends lost 5 bases at V and 7 bases at J; junction bases unmatched: 14. The CDR3 sequence is CASSPNPGTGLIEAFF. Written as DNA, the CDR3 is TGTGCCAGTAGTCCGAACCCCGGGACAGGGCTAATTGAAGCTTTCTTT.

CDR3 nucleotide sequence: TGTGCCAGCAGCCCCCCCGGTGGACAGGGTGGAACTGAAGCTTTCTTT. Protein: CASSPPGGQGGTEAFF. The chain employs TRBV7-2 and TRBJ1-1; 8 bases map to TRBD1. Germline-derived CDR1 and CDR2 are SGHTA and FQGNSA. J was trimmed by 5 bases and V by 5 bases; bases with no gene match: 13. The CDR3 sequence is 16 residues long.

The chain joins TRBV28 to TRBJ2-1, with 8 bases aligning to TRBD2. CDR1 and CDR2 from the germline V gene are MDHEN and SYDVKM. The CDR3 is 13 amino acids. V lost 1 base and J lost 13; bases outside the gene matches: 6. The CDR3 reads CASSLSSGSFQFF. The CDR3 nucleotides are TGTGCCAGCAGTTTATCCAGCGGGAGCTTTCAGTTCTTC. The variable domain in full, with the rest retrieved from reference TRBV28 and TRBJ2-1, is DVKVTQSSRYLVKRTGEKVFLECVQDMDHENMFWYRQDPGLGLRLIYFSYDVKMKEKGDIPEGYSVSREKKERFSLILESASTNQTSMYLCASSLSSGSFQFFGPGTRLTVL.

This chain links TRBV6-5 with TRBJ1-5; 7 bases align to TRBD1. The germline CDR1 and CDR2 sequences are MNHEY and SVGAGI. The CDR3 covers 15 residues. With V trimmed by 6 bases and J by 1 base, 6 bases remained unmatched. CDR3 in amino acids: CASRWTGDSNQPQHF. DNA of the CDR3: TGTGCCAGCAGATGGACAGGAGACAGCAATCAGCCCCAGCATTTT.

Note on this clone: Within the sample, other DNA sequences also encode this same CDR3. This chain links TRBV5-1 with TRBJ2-1; 11 bases match TRBD2. This CDR3 comprises 15 residues. The V gene end was trimmed by 4 bases and the J gene end by 2 bases; junction bases not matched to a gene: 2. Germline-derived CDR1 and CDR2 are SGHRS and YFSETQ. Here the CDR3 reads CASSPTSGTYNEQFF. CDR3 nucleotide sequence: TGCGCCAGCAGCCCGACTAGCGGGACCTACAATGAGCAGTTCTTC.

This rearrangement joins TRBV2 to TRBJ1-2; 8 positions agree with TRBD1. The V gene's germline CDR1 is SNHLY and CDR2 FYNNEI. The junction had 10 bases not matched to a gene; V was cut back by 3 bases and J by 7 bases. This CDR3 has 15 amino acids. The CDR3 sequence: CASSELSDRVFGYTF. The CDR3, as DNA: TGTGCCAGCAGTGAGCTCTCGGACAGGGTATTTGGCTACACCTTC.

The chain carries TRBV9 and TRBJ1-1; D is unclear. CDR1 and CDR2 (germline): SGDLS, YYNGEE. V was clipped by 2 bases and J by 6 bases, with 11 bases between them. The CDR3 contains 13 residues. In nucleotides, the CDR3 is TGTGCCAGCAGCGTCCTAGTTGCCGCTGAAGCTTTCTTT. It translates to CASSVLVAAEAFF. Together with reference TRBV9 and TRBJ1-1, the CDR3 gives the full variable domain: DSGVTQTPKHLITATGQRVTLRCSPRSGDLSVYWYQQSLDQGLQFLIQYYNGEERAKGNILERFSAQQFPDLHSELNLSSLELGDSALYFCASSVLVAAEAFFGQGTRLTVV.

V gene TRBV7-8 combines with J gene TRBJ1-5; maybe TRBD1 (6 bases). Germline CDR1 and CDR2: SGHVS and FQNEAQ. CDR3 length equals 15 residues. V gave up 5 bases and J gave up 7 bases, with 18 bases separating them. In nucleotides, the CDR3 is TGTGCCAGCAGCCTAGGGACATCAGCGGGCCAGCCCCAGCATTTT. This encodes CASSLGTSAGQPQHF.

CDR3 DNA: TGTGCCAGCAGTTCCCGACCCGGGGACAGCTATGGCTACACCTTC. Translating gives CASSSRPGDSYGYTF. The rearrangement uses TRBV2 and TRBJ1-2; 7 nucleotides line up with TRBD1. This CDR3 spans 15 amino acids. With V trimmed by 5 bases and J by 4 bases, 10 bases remained unmatched. Germline-derived CDR1 and CDR2 are SNHLY and FYNNEI.

This clone showed up many times. This chain uses TRBV6-4 with TRBJ2-1; 13 nucleotides match TRBD2. V lost 8 bases, J lost 5 bases, and 12 bases stayed unmatched. In germline, CDR1 is MRHNA, CDR2 SNTAGT. The CDR3 extends over 17 amino acids. CDR3 in amino acids: CASLTTSGRSPHNEQFF. The CDR3 bases are TGTGCCAGCTTGACGACTAGCGGGAGGTCCCCACACAATGAGCAGTTCTTC.

This chain connects TRBV28 to TRBJ2-5, with D perhaps TRBD2 (6 bases). Germline V gives CDR1 MDHEN, CDR2 SYDVKM. V lost 5 bases and J 1 base, leaving 17 bases between the germline ends. The CDR3 runs 16 residues. The CDR3 here is CASSLQGGFGQETQYF. CDR3 nucleotide sequence: TGTGCCAGCAGTCTCCAAGGAGGGTTCGGCCAAGAGACCCAGTACTTC.

The table lists this clone with a count of one. A junction boundary mismatches the germline segment, possibly from a read error. The chain carries TRBV6-5 and TRBJ1-2; 12 positions match TRBD1. Germline V gene data show CDR1 as MNHEY and CDR2 as SVGAGI. The CDR3 has 13 residues. In DNA, the CDR3 is TGTGCCAGCAGGTTGGGACAGGGGGCCCCTTCCTCCTTC. This codes for CASRLGQGAPSSF.

The rearrangement joins TRBV5-1 to TRBJ1-6; 7 positions match TRBD1. This CDR3 spans 14 amino acids. The germline V gene has CDR1 SGHRS and CDR2 YFSETQ. The V gene end was trimmed by 2 bases and the J gene end by 8 bases; junction bases not matched to a gene: 4. CDR3 nucleotide sequence: TGCGCCAGCAGCTTTGGGGACAGATATTCACCCCTCCACTTT. Translating gives CASSFGDRYSPLHF.

The CDR3 spells CASSVAGGTGELFF. CDR3 DNA sequence: TGTGCCAGCAGCGTAGCGGGGGGCACCGGGGAGCTGTTTTTT. The rearrangement joins TRBV9 to TRBJ2-2; 7 bases are a match to TRBD2. The CDR3 is 14 residues long. Losses at the gene ends were 0 bases for V and 4 bases for J; bases not matched to a gene: 0. CDR1 SGDLS and CDR2 YYNGEE come from the germline V gene.

The chain couples TRBV27 to TRBJ1-2; 9 nucleotides match TRBD1. From germline, CDR1 is MNHEY and CDR2 SMNVEV (reference sequence). With V trimmed by 5 bases and J by 8 bases, 6 bases remained unmatched. This CDR3 contains 13 residues. CDR3 sequence (DNA): TGTGCCAGCAGTCTAGGACAGGGGCGAGGCTACACCTTC. Translating it yields CASSLGQGRGYTF.

The genes are TRBV2 and TRBJ1-6; no clear D. Germline values: CDR1 SNHLY, CDR2 FYNNEI. V was shortened by 1 base and J by 7 bases, with 8 bases between the two germline ends. The CDR3 is 14 amino acids. This CDR3 reads CASSEDSSNSPLHF. Here the CDR3 DNA reads TGTGCCAGCAGTGAAGACAGCTCCAATTCACCCCTCCACTTT.

The genes are TRBV12-3 or TRBV12-4 and TRBJ1-2; no definite D call. V was cut by 1 base and J by 4 bases, with 7 bases left in between. The CDR3 length is 13 residues. CDR3 sequence (DNA): TGTGCCAGCAGTTTAGAGCCCTTCTATGGCTACACCTTC. Amino acid sequence: CASSLEPFYGYTF.

The chain's CDR3 is CASSYSGTGMNTEAFF. In nucleotides, the CDR3 is TGTGCCAGCAGTTACTCTGGGACAGGCATGAACACTGAAGCTTTCTTT. This chain joins TRBV6-2 or TRBV6-3 and TRBJ1-1; 8 nucleotides align to TRBD1. CDR3 size: 16 residues. From germline, CDR1 is MNHEY and CDR2 SVGEGT. The ends lost 0 bases at V and 0 bases at J; junction bases unmatched: 3.